The 3 T cell receptor beta chains below were found in one sample sequenced in a study of cytotoxic CD8 clonotypes in ibrutinib-treated CLL. Sequenced by immunoSEQ multiplex PCR; TCRdb stores in-frame clones only, minus some. The top ten clones hold around 9.1% of a sample with around 40,000 clones, less than 85% of them seen once. The sequencing here drew on PBMCs, taken at disease progression, from a patient treated with ibrutinib. All receptors come from a human donor with chronic lymphocytic leukemia.

This chain joins TRBV13 and TRBJ1-1; weak D call: TRBD1 (6 bases). Germline loops: CDR1 PRHDT, CDR2 FYEKMQ (reference sequence). The CDR3 runs 16 residues. Trimming pared 5 bases from V and 10 bases from J, leaving 26 bases between. The CDR3 reads CASSLTTPGTKGGAFF. CDR3 DNA: TGTGCCAGCAGCCTAACCACGCCCGGGACAAAGGGGGGAGCTTTCTTT.

The rearrangement joins TRBV5-1 to TRBJ2-1; 12 nucleotides match TRBD2. Germline V gives CDR1 SGHRS, CDR2 YFSETQ. This CDR3 is built from 16 residues. V shed 4 bases, J shed 4 bases, and the junction held 6 bases outside the gene matches. The CDR3 region has the DNA TGCGCCAGCAGCCCACGGACTAGCGGGGCATACAATGAGCAGTTCTTC. The encoded protein is CASSPRTSGAYNEQFF.

This clone was counted a few times. This rearrangement joins TRBV5-1 to TRBJ2-3; 7 positions agree with TRBD2. The V and J ends lost 2 bases and 4 bases, in that order; junction bases with no gene match: 7. Germline V gene lookup returns CDR1 SGHRS and CDR2 YFSETQ. The CDR3 sequence is 15 residues long. Written as DNA, the CDR3 is TGCGCCAGCAGCTTCGGGACTACGGCATCAGATACGCAGTATTTT. It yields the protein CASSFGTTASDTQYF.